These 32 T cell receptor beta chains were all obtained from the same sample, sequenced in a study of identical twins. TCRdb fed the 5' RACE reads into MiXCR, producing one record per CDR3 protein. The top ten clones hold approximately 0.89% of a sample with hundreds of thousands of distinct CDR3 sequences, over 8.5% of them seen once. The same data also contributed to another study, on yellow fever vaccine responses in identical twins.

The sequencing input was PBMCs. These receptors came from a woman aged 18-29 years in good health.

This clonotype has more than one count but fewer than ten. The genes are TRBV6-1 and TRBJ1-2; maybe TRBD1 (5 bases). Germline V gene data show CDR1 as MNHNS and CDR2 as SASEGT. The V end was cut by 6 bases, the J end by 1 base, with 15 bases between. The CDR3 is 15 amino acids. DNA for the CDR3: TGTGCCAGCAGGGAGACAGAAATGGGTAACTATGGCTACACCTTC. Translated: CASRETEMGNYGYTF.

V gene TRBV10-3 combines with J gene TRBJ2-5, with D perhaps matching TRBD2 (5 bases). Deletions cut 3 bases from V and 2 bases from J, with 13 bases between. Germline CDR1 reads ENHRY; CDR2 reads SYGVKD. The CDR3 is 15 residues long. The DNA for the CDR3 is TGTGCCATCAGTGAATCTAGCATCCCTCAAGAGACCCAGTACTTC. Encoded protein: CAISESSIPQETQYF.

This clonotype was detected ten times or more. This chain uses TRBV4-3 with TRBJ2-3; D unresolved. The CDR3 has 15 amino acids. Germline CDR1 reads LGHNA; CDR2 reads YSLEER. V lost 0 bases and J lost 2, with 9 bases in between. The CDR3 DNA reads as TGCGCCAGCAGCCAAGATCGATCCGCCACAGATACGCAGTATTTT. Residues: CASSQDRSATDTQYF.

This clonotype appeared a few times. This sequence joins TRBV7-9 and TRBJ2-7; 10 bases map to TRBD1. After removal of 8 bases from V and 4 bases from J, the junction contained 8 bases not matched to a gene. The germline gives CDR1 SEHNR, CDR2 FQNEAQ (reference sequence). This CDR3 is built from 14 residues. The CDR3 sequence is CASERQGAPYEQYF. The DNA for the CDR3 is TGTGCCAGCGAGCGACAGGGGGCGCCGTACGAGCAGTACTTC.

A note on this clonotype: Being one base from a much bigger clone, this may be a read error. The V and J genes are TRBV4-3 and TRBJ2-1, with TRBD1 matching 8 bases. This CDR3 is 19 amino acids long. CDR1 LGHNA and CDR2 YSLEER come from the germline V gene. V lost 5 bases, J lost 2 bases, and 17 bases stayed unmatched. As DNA, the CDR3 is TGCGCCAGCAGCAAAAAATCCACCGGGACAGGAGCCACCTACAATGAGCAGTTCTTC. Its translation: CASSKKSTGTGATYNEQFF.

This clonotype occurred a few times. The chain combines TRBV6-2 or TRBV6-3 with TRBJ2-7; D call uncertain. Trimming removed 5 bases at V and 7 bases at J, with 9 bases between. The CDR3 totals 11 residues. From germline, CDR1 is MNHEY and CDR2 SVGEGT. The chain's CDR3 is CASSQTLEQYF. As DNA, the CDR3 is TGTGCCAGCAGTCAGACCTTGGAGCAGTACTTC.

This clonotype was found a few times. The chain uses TRBV7-2 and TRBJ2-7; D could derive from TRBD1 or TRBD2 (6 bases each). The CDR3 covers 13 residues. Trimming cost V 3 bases and J 6 bases, with 12 bases left between them. Germline lookup yields CDR1 SGHTA and CDR2 FQGNSA. The CDR3 spells CASSFPGGREQYF. The DNA for the CDR3 is TGTGCCAGCAGCTTTCCCGGGGGCCGCGAGCAGTACTTC.

This clonotype turned up a few times. The chain joins TRBV2 to TRBJ2-7, with D hard to call. Germline V CDR1 and CDR2: SNHLY, FYNNEI. The V end lost 4 bases, the J end lost 0 bases, and 7 bases lay between the germline ends. The CDR3 runs 13 residues. In DNA form, the CDR3 reads TGTGCCAGCAGTGTGACGCGCTCCTACGAGCAGTACTTC. This gives the protein CASSVTRSYEQYF.

This clonotype was observed many times. This chain joins TRBV7-2 and TRBJ1-2; 8 nucleotides align to TRBD1. The CDR3 totals 14 residues. Germline trimming cut 4 bases from V and 4 bases from J; bases unmatched to any gene: 5. Germline V gene sequence: CDR1 SGHTA, CDR2 FQGNSA. The CDR3 region is CASSSDGTGYGYTF. In DNA form, the CDR3 reads TGTGCCAGCAGCTCCGACGGGACAGGCTATGGCTACACCTTC. Full variable domain (rest looked up from reference TRBV7-2 and TRBJ1-2): GAGVSQSPSNKVTEKGKDVELRCDPISGHTALYWYRQSLGQGLEFLIYFQGNSAPDKSGLPSDRFSAERTGGSVSTLTIQRTQQEDSAVYLCASSSDGTGYGYTFGSGTRLTVV.

This clonotype was observed a few times. The chain joins TRBV3-1 to TRBJ2-7, with 9 positions matching TRBD1. This CDR3 is built from 15 residues. V trimming: 6 bases; J trimming: 5 bases; junction bases outside the gene matches: 11. The germline V gene has CDR1 LGHDT and CDR2 YNNKEL (reference sequence). CDR3 DNA: TGTGCCAGCAGTCTTCGGGACAGGGCGGTCCACGAGCAGTACTTC. It yields the protein CASSLRDRAVHEQYF.

This clonotype was observed a few times. The rearrangement uses TRBV20-1 and TRBJ2-1; D is possibly TRBD2 (5 bases). V lost 2 bases and J lost 6, with 17 bases in between. The germline CDR1 and CDR2 sequences are DFQATT and SNEGSKA (reference sequence). The CDR3 extends over 15 amino acids. The CDR3 protein is CSARSTRASPNEQFF. In DNA form, the CDR3 reads TGCAGTGCTAGATCCACTAGGGCTAGCCCCAATGAGCAGTTCTTC.

This clonotype was seen at least ten times. The chain recombines TRBV9 with TRBJ2-7; TRBD1 matches at 10 bases. The length of the CDR3 is 17 residues. Germline lookup yields CDR1 SGDLS and CDR2 YYNGEE. V trimming: 0 bases; J trimming: 2 bases; junction bases outside the gene matches: 8. The CDR3 sequence: CASSVGLLGQGTYEQYF. The CDR3, as DNA: TGTGCCAGCAGCGTAGGGCTTTTGGGACAGGGGACCTACGAGCAGTACTTC.

This clonotype was counted at least ten times. The chain employs TRBV12-3 or TRBV12-4 and TRBJ2-1; the match to TRBD2 covers 7 bases. V was clipped by 1 base and J by 3 bases; unmatched bases: 9. This CDR3 spans 17 amino acids. The CDR3 region is CASSLVIWTRDYNEQFF. CDR3 nucleotide sequence: TGTGCCAGCAGTTTAGTCATTTGGACTAGAGACTACAATGAGCAGTTCTTC.

J is TRBJ2-2 and V is TRBV7-3; D not certain. This CDR3 is built from 16 residues. Germline V gene data show CDR1 as SGHTA and CDR2 as FQGTGA. V was pared by 5 bases and J by 3 bases, with 16 bases between. CDR3 loop: CASSTSLGTDTGELFF. In DNA, the CDR3 is TGTGCCAGCAGCACATCCTTGGGAACGGACACCGGGGAGCTGTTTTTT.

Ten or more counts support this clonotype. The chain joins TRBV7-3 to TRBJ2-1; D remains ambiguous. V gave up 5 bases and J gave up 4 bases, with 12 bases separating them. This CDR3 comprises 14 residues. Germline CDR1 reads SGHTA; CDR2 reads FQGTGA. CDR3 nucleotides: TGTGCCAGCAGCCCCATGACCGCTTACAATGAGCAGTTCTTC. Protein sequence: CASSPMTAYNEQFF.

This clonotype was counted many times. V usage is TRBV4-3 and J usage is TRBJ2-7, with TRBD2 matching over 12 bases. Looked up from germline, CDR1 is LGHNA and CDR2 is YSLEER. V was clipped by 4 bases and J by 4 bases; unmatched bases: 5. The CDR3 contains 15 residues. The CDR3 reads CASSPGLAGWYEQYF. In DNA, the CDR3 is TGCGCCAGCAGCCCGGGACTAGCGGGTTGGTACGAGCAGTACTTC.

The V and J genes are TRBV28 and TRBJ2-7; tentatively, D is TRBD2 (5 bases). V shed 4 bases and J shed 10 bases, with 17 bases lying between them. CDR1 MDHEN and CDR2 SYDVKM come from the germline V gene. CDR3 length: 13 amino acids. This chain's CDR3 is CASSSLRGSAQYF. In DNA, the CDR3 is TGTGCCAGCAGTTCCCTAAGAGGGAGCGCACAGTACTTC.

V and J are TRBV5-1 and TRBJ2-7; 7 nucleotides agree with TRBD1. Germline CDR1 reads SGHRS; CDR2 reads YFSETQ. The junction had 8 bases not matched to a gene; V was cut back by 0 bases and J by 5 bases. This CDR3 is 15 amino acids long. The CDR3 sequence is CASSLGTGEFNEQYF. CDR3 in DNA: TGCGCCAGCAGCTTGGGGACAGGAGAATTCAACGAGCAGTACTTC.

This clonotype was seen at least ten times. This chain joins TRBV7-2 and TRBJ2-7; 9 nucleotides line up with TRBD1. This CDR3 comprises 15 residues. V shed 6 bases and J 0 bases; nucleotides not matched to a gene: 6. Germline CDR1 and CDR2: SGHTA and FQGNSA. The CDR3 bases are TGTGCCAGCAGTCAAGGACAGGGGAGCTCCTACGAGCAGTACTTC. Its protein product is CASSQGQGSSYEQYF.

This clonotype was picked up a small number of times. J is TRBJ2-5 and V is TRBV5-1; unclear D gene. V shed 1 base and J shed 3 bases, with 13 bases lying between them. CDR3 length equals 15 residues. Per germline, CDR1 SGHRS and CDR2 YFSETQ. CDR3 coding DNA: TGCGCCAGCAGCTTGCGCGCCGGGCGTGAAGAGACCCAGTACTTC. Translated: CASSLRAGREETQYF.

This clonotype was found many times. The V gene is TRBV5-1, the J gene TRBJ2-2, with 8 bases matching TRBD1. This CDR3 is built from 15 residues. J gave up 1 base and V 3 bases, and 2 bases lay outside the gene matches. Germline V gives CDR1 SGHRS, CDR2 YFSETQ. CDR3 amino acids: CASSWTGRNTGELFF. The CDR3 DNA reads TGCGCCAGCAGCTGGACAGGGAGGAACACCGGGGAGCTGTTTTTT.

This clonotype was picked up a small number of times. The chain is built from TRBV5-1 and TRBJ2-1; D gene uncertain. This CDR3 is 16 amino acids long. From germline, CDR1 is SGHRS and CDR2 YFSETQ. V gave up 0 bases and J gave up 5 bases, with 15 bases separating them. CDR3 residues: CASSLARTVGNNEQFF. DNA for the CDR3: TGCGCCAGCAGCTTGGCCCGGACGGTTGGTAACAATGAGCAGTTCTTC.

This clonotype was observed a few times. V gene TRBV10-3 combines with J gene TRBJ1-1; D gene ambiguous. V was pared by 1 base and J by 5 bases, with 11 bases between. Per the germline V gene, CDR1 is ENHRY and CDR2 is SYGVKD. This CDR3 comprises 14 residues. The CDR3 protein is CAISEYSGETEAFF. Written as DNA, the CDR3 is TGTGCCATCAGTGAGTACAGCGGGGAGACTGAAGCTTTCTTT.

This clonotype was counted a few times. The rearrangement joins TRBV20-1 to TRBJ2-1; TRBD2 matches at 9 bases. Looked up from germline, CDR1 is DFQATT and CDR2 is SNEGSKA (reference sequence). The CDR3 is made up of 16 amino acids. With V trimmed by 3 bases and J by 4 bases, 10 bases remained unmatched. The CDR3 nucleotides read TGCAGTGCTAGGGCACGTATAGCGGGAGTTTACAATGAGCAGTTCTTC. Its protein is CSARARIAGVYNEQFF.

This clonotype was detected many times. The rearrangement joins TRBV29-1 to TRBJ2-3; 14 bases are shared with TRBD2. The CDR3 runs to 16 residues. Germline assignment: CDR1 SQVTM and CDR2 ANQGSEA. Unmatched junction bases numbered 11, after V lost 7 bases and J lost 5 bases. CDR3 nucleotide sequence: TGCAGCGCCAAACTACGACTAGCGGGGGGGGTAGATACGCAGTATTTT. Protein product: CSAKLRLAGGVDTQYF.

This clonotype has just a few counts. The chain is built from TRBV15 and TRBJ1-6, with no clear D. V was shortened by 3 bases and J by 7 bases, with 13 bases between the two germline ends. The CDR3 extends over 15 amino acids. Germline lookup yields CDR1 LNHNV and CDR2 YYDKDF (reference sequence). The CDR3 region is CATSSELILNSPLHF. As DNA, the CDR3 is TGTGCCACCAGCAGTGAACTCATACTGAATTCACCCCTCCACTTT.

This clonotype was seen only a few times. The chain employs TRBV6-1 and TRBJ1-4; no reliable D call. CDR3 size: 14 residues. Trimming stripped 4 bases from V and 2 bases from J, with 8 bases between. The germline CDR1 and CDR2 sequences are MNHNS and SASEGT. DNA of the CDR3: TGTGCCAGCAGTGCCGCACAGACTAATGAAAAACTGTTTTTT. Its translation: CASSAAQTNEKLFF.

This clonotype was observed a few times. This chain links TRBV20-1 with TRBJ2-7, with D hard to call. V was pared by 5 bases and J by 4 bases, with 21 bases between. The CDR3 loop spans 15 amino acids. Germline lookup yields CDR1 DFQATT and CDR2 SNEGSKA (reference sequence). CDR3: CSALSWSTVGYEQYF. CDR3 nucleotide sequence: TGCAGTGCTTTGAGTTGGTCTACTGTCGGTTACGAGCAGTACTTC.

This clonotype was counted at least ten times. In nucleotides, the CDR3 is TGTGCCAGCAAGGCTCTTAGCACAGATACGCAGTATTTT. It translates to CASKALSTDTQYF. The rearrangement joins TRBV2 to TRBJ2-3; no definite D call. This CDR3 has 13 amino acids. The V end lost 7 bases, the J end lost 0 bases, and 8 bases lay between the germline ends. CDR1 is SNHLY, CDR2 FYNNEI, per germline.

This clonotype was observed a handful of times. The chain recombines TRBV15 with TRBJ1-1, with unresolved D. Trimming left V 0 bases short and J 0 bases short, with 11 bases between. CDR3 length equals 16 residues. Germline values: CDR1 LNHNV, CDR2 YYDKDF (reference sequence). The CDR3 protein is CATSRDIGRMNTEAFF. In nucleotides, the CDR3 is TGTGCCACCAGCAGAGATATAGGGAGGATGAACACTGAAGCTTTCTTT. The full variable domain, its missing parts supplied by reference TRBV15 and TRBJ1-1, is DAMVIQNPRYQVTQFGKPVTLSCSQTLNHNVMYWYQQKSSQAPKLLFHYYDKDFNNEADTPDNFQSRRPNTSFCFLDIRSPGLGDTAMYLCATSRDIGRMNTEAFFGQGTRLTVV.

J is TRBJ2-5 and V is TRBV7-2; D not certain. Deletions cut 1 base from V and 7 bases from J, with 7 bases between. Germline V CDR1 and CDR2: SGHTA, FQGNSA. CDR3 length: 12 residues. The CDR3 DNA follows: TGTGCCAGCAGCTTAGAGGTTGGGACCCAGTACTTC. Translation: CASSLEVGTQYF.

This clonotype was observed a handful of times. V usage is TRBV27 and J usage is TRBJ2-3; D might be TRBD1 (6 bases). The CDR3 sequence is 16 residues long. From germline, CDR1 is MNHEY and CDR2 SMNVEV (reference sequence). V dropped 3 bases and J dropped 4 bases, with 17 bases sitting between them. The CDR3 sequence: CASSFGRGFVSDTQYF. The CDR3 DNA is TGTGCCAGCAGTTTTGGAAGGGGGTTCGTATCAGATACGCAGTATTTT.